This is a list of T cell receptor beta chains from one sample in a study of blood T cell repertoires in COVID-19. The method was immunoSEQ multiplex PCR; TCRdb's version includes in-frame clones alone and lacks a portion of them. This sample yields approximately 52,000 clones, of which roughly nine tenths are seen a single time; nearly 5% belongs to the top ten. What was sequenced was peripheral blood. The receptors here all came from a man aged 55 to 69 with active COVID-19. The CDR3 runs from the conserved cysteine through the conserved F or W. D genes are given only for firm matches. Size is omitted from some rows. Given values are once, few, many or a class for expanded clones.

V	D	J	size	CDR3	DNA
TRBV10-3	TRBD1	TRBJ2-7	-	CAIRITGGSYEQYF	TGTGCCATCAGAATAACAGGGGGCTCGTACGAGCAGTACTTC
TRBV6-1	-	TRBJ1-1	-	CASSEHSTEAFF	TGTGCCAGCAGTGAACACTCGACTGAAGCTTTCTTT
TRBV7-9	TRBD1	TRBJ2-7	-	CASSLEGTGEYEQYF	TGTGCCAGCAGCTTAGAAGGGACAGGGGAGTACGAGCAGTACTTC
TRBV6-2/TRBV6-3	-	TRBJ2-1	-	CASSYSLGGAPHYNEQFF	TGTGCCAGCAGTTACTCGTTAGGGGGAGCCCCCCACTACAATGAGCAGTTCTTC
TRBV19	TRBD1	TRBJ1-1	-	CASNTRGTGRKNTEAFF	TGTGCCAGTAACACAAGAGGGACAGGGAGAAAGAACACTGAAGCTTTCTTT
TRBV5-8	-	TRBJ2-1	-	CASSLATYQFF	TGTGCCAGCAGCCTAGCAACCTATCAGTTCTTC
TRBV5-1	TRBD1	TRBJ2-5	-	CASSLNTGGSETQYF	TGCGCCAGCAGCTTGAATACAGGGGGCTCGGAGACCCAGTACTTC
TRBV19	TRBD2	TRBJ2-3	-	CASSTRAGMDTQYF	TGTGCCAGTAGTACAAGAGCGGGAATGGATACGCAGTATTTT
TRBV5-6	-	TRBJ2-2	once	CASSLISTGELFF	TGTGCCAGCAGCTTGATCAGCACCGGGGAGCTGTTTTTT
TRBV2	-	TRBJ2-7	-	CASRSLWQGGEQYF	TGTGCCAGCAGAAGCCTTTGGCAGGGCGGCGAGCAGTACTTC
TRBV10-3	TRBD2	TRBJ2-7	-	CAISGLAGGGEQYF	TGTGCCATCAGTGGACTAGCGGGGGGCGGGGAGCAGTACTTC
TRBV7-2	TRBD2	TRBJ2-1	-	CASSPGLATYNEQFF	TGTGCCAGCAGCCCGGGACTAGCGACCTACAATGAGCAGTTCTTC
TRBV29-1	-	TRBJ1-1	-	CSAERGSTEAFF	TGCAGCGCCGAACGGGGGAGCACTGAAGCTTTCTTT
TRBV28	TRBD2	TRBJ2-7	-	CASRQLAGRPYEQYF	TGTGCCAGCAGACAACTAGCGGGACGCCCCTACGAGCAGTACTTC
TRBV9	-	TRBJ2-2	-	CASSVGLRGNTGELFF	TGTGCCAGCAGCGTAGGATTACGGGGAAACACCGGGGAGCTGTTTTTT
TRBV25-1	-	TRBJ1-2	-	CASSEYGKTNGYTF	TGTGCCAGCAGTGAATACGGAAAGACTAATGGCTACACCTTC
TRBV2	-	TRBJ2-1	-	CASSALRGTYNEQFF	TGTGCCAGCAGTGCCCTGAGAGGGACTTACAATGAGCAGTTCTTC